A selection of T cell receptor beta chains follows, all from one sample in a study of blood T cell repertoires in COVID-19. Some clones are missing from TCRdb's copy, which holds only in-frame ones; the method was immunoSEQ multiplex PCR. The sample holds under 250,000 clones, 86% seen once. Sequenced: peripheral blood. Receptor source: a man in his fifties or sixties with COVID-19, enrolled during active disease. Both conserved end residues are part of each CDR3. The D gene is left open where the match is weak. Clone size is not always given. Where it is, it says once, few, many or a class for expanded clones.

-	TRBV2	TRBJ2-7	-	TGTGCCAGCAGTGCGGTCTACGAGCAGTACTTC	CASSAVYEQYF
-	TRBV7-2	TRBJ1-2	-	TGTGCCAGCAGCTCCAGGGTCTTCTATGGCTACACCTTC	CASSSRVFYGYTF
TRBD1	TRBV6-5	TRBJ2-1	-	TGTGCCAGCAGTTACTTCCAGGGGGCCCATGAGCAGTTCTTC	CASSYFQGAHEQFF
TRBD1	TRBV27	TRBJ2-3	once	TGTGCCAGCAGGGAACAGGGGGCCGCAGATACGCAGTATTTT	CASREQGAADTQYF
TRBD1	TRBV6-5	TRBJ1-1	-	TGTGCCAGCAGTTGGACAGGGGGTGAAGCTTTCTTT	CASSWTGGEAFF
-	TRBV5-1	TRBJ1-3	-	TGCGCCAGCAGCTTGGCGGGGACTCTCTCTGGAAACACCATATATTTT	CASSLAGTLSGNTIYF
TRBD1	TRBV19	TRBJ1-1	few	TGTGCCACCACAGGGGAGGTTGGGTACACTGAAGCTTTCTTT	CATTGEVGYTEAFF
TRBD1	TRBV5-4	TRBJ1-1	-	TGTGCCAGCAGCCCCCCCACCACCAGGGGGCGGACTGAAGCTTTCTTT	CASSPPTTRGRTEAFF
TRBD2	TRBV13	TRBJ2-3	few	TGTGCCAGCAGCTCCGGGTGGGAGACGGCGGGAGATCTACCAGATACGCAGTATTTT	CASSSGWETAGDLPDTQYF
TRBD2	TRBV11-2	TRBJ2-5	-	TGTGCCAGCAGCTCGGCGACTAGCGGGAGTGAGACCCAGTACTTC	CASSSATSGSETQYF
-	TRBV7-2	TRBJ2-7	-	TGTGCCAGCAGCTTAGACCCAGGCTATCAATCCGAGCAGTACTTC	CASSLDPGYQSEQYF
-	TRBV12-5	TRBJ1-2	-	TGTGCTAGTGGTTTGGGAGGACAACTCTATGGCTACACCTTC	CASGLGGQLYGYTF
-	TRBV2	TRBJ2-1	-	TGTGCCAGCAGTTACAGGGTAGACTCCTACAATGAGCAGTTCTTC	CASSYRVDSYNEQFF
TRBD2	TRBV6-5	TRBJ2-5	-	TGTGCCAGCTCAGTTGGGACTAGCAGAGAGACCCAGTACTTC	CASSVGTSRETQYF
TRBD2	TRBV29-1	TRBJ2-6	-	TGCAGCGTCGGGGGAGGGGACTCTGGGGCCAACGTCCTGACTTTC	CSVGGGDSGANVLTF
TRBD2	TRBV11-2	TRBJ2-3	once	TGTGCCAGCAGCTTAGGTGGACTAGCGGACACAGATACGCAGTATTTT	CASSLGGLADTDTQYF
-	TRBV7-9	TRBJ2-2	-	TGTGCCAGCAGCTTATATGGGGACATAGCGGGGGAGCTGTTTTTT	CASSLYGDIAGELFF
TRBD1	TRBV18	TRBJ2-7	-	TGTGCCAGCTCACCCCGACAGGGGGTGTACGAGCAGTACTTC	CASSPRQGVYEQYF
TRBD1	TRBV19	TRBJ2-7	-	TGTGCCAGTAGTATCTTTTTTGGACAGGGCTCCTACGAGCAGTACTTC	CASSIFFGQGSYEQYF
TRBD1	TRBV7-9	TRBJ2-7	once	TGTGCCAGCAGCTTAGTATCCCGGACAGGGGACTACGAGCAGTACTTC	CASSLVSRTGDYEQYF
TRBD1	TRBV3-1/TRBV3-2	TRBJ2-5	-	TGTGCCAGCAGCCAAGATCTGTTGACAGGGCGCCAAGAGACCCAGTACTTC	CASSQDLLTGRQETQYF
-	TRBV5-4	TRBJ2-7	-	TGTGCCAGCAGCGACGGACAGATCTACGAGCAGTACTTC	CASSDGQIYEQYF
-	TRBV30	TRBJ1-1	-	TGTGCCTGGAGTGTTGGCTTGAACACTGAAGCTTTCTTT	CAWSVGLNTEAFF
TRBD1	TRBV28	TRBJ1-1	-	TGTGCCAGCAGTCCCACAACAGGGGTAGTCACTGAAGCTTTCTTT	CASSPTTGVVTEAFF
TRBD1	TRBV7-3	TRBJ2-1	-	TGTGCCAGCAGCTTAACCTCCGGGACAGGGGGCGATGAGCAGTTCTTC	CASSLTSGTGGDEQFF
-	TRBV30	TRBJ1-5	-	TGTGCCTGGAATCGCGGGGGGCCAGTCCATCAGCCCCAGCATTTT	CAWNRGGPVHQPQHF
TRBD1	TRBV5-1	TRBJ1-2	-	TGCGCCAGCAGCGCAGGGACAGGAACTAACTATGGCTACACCTTC	CASSAGTGTNYGYTF